The 5 T cell receptor beta chains presented below share a single source sample, sequenced in a study of blood T cell repertoires in COVID-19. Only in-frame clones appear in the TCRdb table, and some are missing; sequencing was by immunoSEQ multiplex PCR. The table has 60,000 to 80,000 clones, roughly 85% seen once. The sample comprised peripheral blood. The origin of the receptors is a man in his fifties or sixties with acute or convalescent COVID-19.

V is TRBV5-6 and J is TRBJ2-1; D uncertain. Deletions cut 0 bases from V and 10 bases from J, with 8 bases between. The CDR3 is 12 amino acids. The germline V gene has CDR1 SGHDT and CDR2 YYEEEE. The CDR3 DNA reads as TGTGCCAGCAGCTTGGTTTACAGAGAGCAGTTCTTC. Its protein is CASSLVYREQFF.

The chain links TRBV14 to TRBJ1-1; the match to TRBD1 covers 10 bases. Looked up from germline, CDR1 is SGHDN and CDR2 is FVKESK. This CDR3 region has 15 residues. Unmatched junction bases numbered 5, after V lost 6 bases and J lost 1 base. The CDR3 spells CASRETGGANTEAFF. CDR3 sequence (DNA): TGTGCCAGCAGAGAGACAGGGGGCGCGAACACTGAAGCTTTCTTT.

V gene TRBV12-5 combines with J gene TRBJ1-2; a weak D match, TRBD1 (6 bases). V lost 1 base and J lost 8, with 17 bases in between. Germline CDR1 and CDR2: LGHNT and FRNRAP. The length of the CDR3 is 15 residues. In DNA form, the CDR3 reads TGTGCTAGTGGTTTGGATAAGCACAGGGCTATGGGCTACACCTTC. Protein sequence: CASGLDKHRAMGYTF.

This clone was seen only a few times. The chain recombines TRBV18 with TRBJ1-3, with 8 positions matching TRBD1. The CDR3 is 17 amino acids. The germline V gene has CDR1 KGHSH and CDR2 LQKENI. Unmatched junction bases numbered 10, after V lost 3 bases and J lost 3 bases. DNA for the CDR3: TGTGCCAGCTCACCCTCGGCAGGGGGCTCTCATGGAAACACCATATATTTT. Residues: CASSPSAGGSHGNTIYF.

The genes are TRBV19 and TRBJ2-3; D remains unclear. This CDR3 is 11 amino acids long. Trimming removed 9 bases from V and 4 bases from J, with 8 bases in between. Germline assignment: CDR1 LNHDA and CDR2 SQIVND (reference sequence). CDR3 coding DNA: TGTGCCAGCCGATACTCAGATACGCAGTATTTT. Translated: CASRYSDTQYF.